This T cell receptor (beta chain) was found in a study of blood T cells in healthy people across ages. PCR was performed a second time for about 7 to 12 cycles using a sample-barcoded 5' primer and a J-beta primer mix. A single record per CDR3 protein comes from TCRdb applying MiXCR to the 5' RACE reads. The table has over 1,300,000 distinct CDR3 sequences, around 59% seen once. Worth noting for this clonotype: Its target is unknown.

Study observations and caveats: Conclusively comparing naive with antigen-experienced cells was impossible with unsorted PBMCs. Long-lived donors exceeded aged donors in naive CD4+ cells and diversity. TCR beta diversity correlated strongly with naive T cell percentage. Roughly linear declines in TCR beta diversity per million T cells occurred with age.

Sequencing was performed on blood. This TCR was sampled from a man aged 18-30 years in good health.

The CDR3, as DNA: TGTGCCAGCAGCTTTGAGAGGGGTCAAGGAGGTGAGCAGTTCTTC. It is translated as CASSFERGQGGEQFF. The V call is TRBV11-2, the J call TRBJ2-1; D is tentatively TRBD1 or TRBD2 (5 bases each). This CDR3 comprises 15 residues. CDR1 SGHAT and CDR2 FQNNGV come from the germline V gene. V lost 3 bases and J lost 9, with 18 bases in between.